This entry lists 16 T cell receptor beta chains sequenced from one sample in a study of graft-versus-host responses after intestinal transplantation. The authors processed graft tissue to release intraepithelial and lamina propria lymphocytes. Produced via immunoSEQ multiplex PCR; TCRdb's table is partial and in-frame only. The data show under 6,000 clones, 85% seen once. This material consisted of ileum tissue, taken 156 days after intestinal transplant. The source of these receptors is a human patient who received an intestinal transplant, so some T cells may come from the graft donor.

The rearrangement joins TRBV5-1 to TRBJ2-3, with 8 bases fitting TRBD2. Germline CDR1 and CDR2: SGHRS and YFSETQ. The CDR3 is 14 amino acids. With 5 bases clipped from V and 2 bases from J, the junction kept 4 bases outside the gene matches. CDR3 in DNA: TGCGCCAGCAGTTGGACTAGCCCCACAGATACGCAGTATTTT. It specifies CASSWTSPTDTQYF.

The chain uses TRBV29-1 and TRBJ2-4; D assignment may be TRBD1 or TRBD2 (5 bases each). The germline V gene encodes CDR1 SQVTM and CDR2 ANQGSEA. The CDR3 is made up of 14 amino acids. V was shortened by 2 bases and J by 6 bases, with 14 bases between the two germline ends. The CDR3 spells CSVELFQGRNIQYF. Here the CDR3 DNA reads TGCAGCGTTGAACTTTTTCAGGGACGAAACATTCAGTACTTC.

CDR3 sequence (DNA): TGTGCCAGCAGCGTTGACGGGGTCACTGAAGCTTTCTTT. Its protein is CASSVDGVTEAFF. The chain uses TRBV9 and TRBJ1-1; no definite D call. V lost 2 bases and J 4 bases, leaving 9 bases between the germline ends. Germline CDR1 and CDR2: SGDLS and YYNGEE. The CDR3 is 13 residues long.

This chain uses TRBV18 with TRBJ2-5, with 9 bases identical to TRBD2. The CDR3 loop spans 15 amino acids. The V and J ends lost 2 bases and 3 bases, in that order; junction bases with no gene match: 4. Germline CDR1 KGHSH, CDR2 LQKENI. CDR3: CASSPGASGEETQYF. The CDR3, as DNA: TGTGCCAGCTCACCAGGTGCTAGCGGGGAAGAGACCCAGTACTTC.

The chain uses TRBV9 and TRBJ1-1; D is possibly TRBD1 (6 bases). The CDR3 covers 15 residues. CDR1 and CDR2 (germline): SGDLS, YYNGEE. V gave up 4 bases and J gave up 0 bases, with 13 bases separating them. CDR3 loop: CASSSHRALNTEAFF. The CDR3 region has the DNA TGTGCCAGCAGCTCCCACAGGGCTCTGAACACTGAAGCTTTCTTT.

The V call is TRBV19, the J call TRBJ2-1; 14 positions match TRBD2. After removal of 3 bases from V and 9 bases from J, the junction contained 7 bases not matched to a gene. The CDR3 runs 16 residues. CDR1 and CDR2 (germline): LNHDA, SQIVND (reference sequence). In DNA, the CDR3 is TGTGCCAGTAGTATGCGACTAGCGGGAGGGCCCCTTGAGCAGTTCTTC. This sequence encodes CASSMRLAGGPLEQFF.

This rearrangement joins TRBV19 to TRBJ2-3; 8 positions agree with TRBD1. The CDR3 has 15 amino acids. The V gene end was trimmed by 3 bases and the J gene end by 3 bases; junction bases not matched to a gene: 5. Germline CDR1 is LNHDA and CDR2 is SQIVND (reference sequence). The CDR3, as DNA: TGTGCCAGTAGTATTTCCCAGGGGGCTACAGATACGCAGTATTTT. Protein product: CASSISQGATDTQYF.

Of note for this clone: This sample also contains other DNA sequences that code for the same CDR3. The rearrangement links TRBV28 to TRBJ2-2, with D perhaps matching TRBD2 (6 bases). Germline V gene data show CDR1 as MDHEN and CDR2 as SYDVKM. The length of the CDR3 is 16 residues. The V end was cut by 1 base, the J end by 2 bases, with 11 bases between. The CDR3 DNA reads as TGTGCCAGCAGTTTATACGGGACTCCCAACACCGGGGAGCTGTTTTTT. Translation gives CASSLYGTPNTGELFF.

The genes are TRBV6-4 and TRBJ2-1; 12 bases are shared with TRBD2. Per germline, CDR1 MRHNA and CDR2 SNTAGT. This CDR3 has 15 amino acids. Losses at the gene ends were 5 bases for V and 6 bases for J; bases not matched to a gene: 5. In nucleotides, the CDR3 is TGTGCCAGCAGTATTGGACTAGCGGGAATCAATGAGCAGTTCTTC. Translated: CASSIGLAGINEQFF.

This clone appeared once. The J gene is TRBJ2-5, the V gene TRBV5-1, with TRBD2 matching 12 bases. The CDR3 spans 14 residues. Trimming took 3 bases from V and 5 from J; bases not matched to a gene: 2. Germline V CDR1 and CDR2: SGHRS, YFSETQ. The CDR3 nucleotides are TGCGCCAGCAGCTCTAGCGGGGGGGATGAGACCCAGTACTTC. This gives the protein CASSSSGGDETQYF.

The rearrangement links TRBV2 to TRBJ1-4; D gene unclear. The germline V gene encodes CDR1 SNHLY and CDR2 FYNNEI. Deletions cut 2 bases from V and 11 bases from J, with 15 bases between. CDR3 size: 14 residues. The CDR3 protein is CASSEIQVMGKLFF. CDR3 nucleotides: TGTGCCAGCAGTGAAATTCAAGTGATGGGGAAACTGTTTTTT. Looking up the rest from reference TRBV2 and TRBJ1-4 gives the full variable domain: EPEVTQTPSHQVTQMGQEVILRCVPISNHLYFYWYRQILGQKVEFLVSFYNNEISEKSEIFDDQFSVERPDGSNFTLKIRSTKLEDSAMYFCASSEIQVMGKLFFGSGTQLSVL.

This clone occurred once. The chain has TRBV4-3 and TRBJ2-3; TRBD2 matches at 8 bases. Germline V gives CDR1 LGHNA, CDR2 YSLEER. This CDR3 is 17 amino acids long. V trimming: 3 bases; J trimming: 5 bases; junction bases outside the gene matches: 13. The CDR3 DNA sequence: TGCGCCAGCAGCCAGGGAAGGACATCGGGAGGGGTAGATACGCAGTATTTT. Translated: CASSQGRTSGGVDTQYF.

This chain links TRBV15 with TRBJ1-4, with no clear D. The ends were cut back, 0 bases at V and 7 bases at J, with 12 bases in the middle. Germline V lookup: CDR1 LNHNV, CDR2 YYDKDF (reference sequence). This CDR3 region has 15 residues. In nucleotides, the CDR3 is TGTGCCACCAGCAGAGACCCGAGTTTGGGTGAAAAACTGTTTTTT. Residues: CATSRDPSLGEKLFF. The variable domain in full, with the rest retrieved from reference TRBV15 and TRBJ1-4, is DAMVIQNPRYQVTQFGKPVTLSCSQTLNHNVMYWYQQKSSQAPKLLFHYYDKDFNNEADTPDNFQSRRPNTSFCFLDIRSPGLGDTAMYLCATSRDPSLGEKLFFGSGTQLSVL.

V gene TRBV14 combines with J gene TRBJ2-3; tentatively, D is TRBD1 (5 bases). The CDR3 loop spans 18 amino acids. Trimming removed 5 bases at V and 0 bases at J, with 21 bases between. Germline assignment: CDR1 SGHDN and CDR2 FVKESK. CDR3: CASSFGAFGSHSTDTQYF. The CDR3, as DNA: TGTGCCAGCAGCTTTGGGGCCTTTGGGTCCCATAGCACAGATACGCAGTATTTT.

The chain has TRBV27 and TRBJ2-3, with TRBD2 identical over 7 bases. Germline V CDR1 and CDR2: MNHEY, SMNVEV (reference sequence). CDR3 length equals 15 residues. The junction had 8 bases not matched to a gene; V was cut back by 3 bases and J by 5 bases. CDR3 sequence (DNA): TGTGCCAGCAGTTTTCAGGCGGGAGCGATAGATACGCAGTATTTT. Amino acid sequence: CASSFQAGAIDTQYF.

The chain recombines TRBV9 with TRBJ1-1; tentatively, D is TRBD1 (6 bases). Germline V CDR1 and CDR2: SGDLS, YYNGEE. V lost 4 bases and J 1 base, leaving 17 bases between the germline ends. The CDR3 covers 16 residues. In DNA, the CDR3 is TGTGCCAGCAGCCCCCATTTAGGGGGGGGGAACACTGAAGCTTTCTTT. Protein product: CASSPHLGGGNTEAFF. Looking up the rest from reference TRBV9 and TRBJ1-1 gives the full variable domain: DSGVTQTPKHLITATGQRVTLRCSPRSGDLSVYWYQQSLDQGLQFLIQYYNGEERAKGNILERFSAQQFPDLHSELNLSSLELGDSALYFCASSPHLGGGNTEAFFGQGTRLTVV.